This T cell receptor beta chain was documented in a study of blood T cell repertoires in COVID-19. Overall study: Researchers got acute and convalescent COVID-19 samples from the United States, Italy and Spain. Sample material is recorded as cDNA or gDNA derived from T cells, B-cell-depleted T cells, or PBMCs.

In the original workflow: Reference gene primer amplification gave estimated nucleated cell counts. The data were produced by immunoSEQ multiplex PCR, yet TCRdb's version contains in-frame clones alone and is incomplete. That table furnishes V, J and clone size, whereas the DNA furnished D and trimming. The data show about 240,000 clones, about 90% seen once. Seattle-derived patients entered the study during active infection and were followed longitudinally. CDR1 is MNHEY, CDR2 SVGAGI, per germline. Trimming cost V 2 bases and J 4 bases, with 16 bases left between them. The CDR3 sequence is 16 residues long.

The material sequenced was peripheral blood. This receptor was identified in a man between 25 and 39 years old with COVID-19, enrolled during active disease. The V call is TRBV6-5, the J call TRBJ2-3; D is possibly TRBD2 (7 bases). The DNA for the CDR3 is TGTGCCAGCAGTTACGGGTCGGGGGGCGACTCAGATACGCAGTATTTT. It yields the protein CASSYGSGGDSDTQYF.